The 8 T cell receptor beta chains listed next were all sequenced from one sample in a study of blood T cell repertoires in COVID-19. Clones were read by immunoSEQ multiplex PCR, and TCRdb kept only the in-frame ones, dropping some. The sample consists of a few hundred thousand clones, around 90% of them appearing once. The sample comprised peripheral blood. The receptors come from a human donor in a cohort sampled during active COVID-19.

This rearrangement joins TRBV29-1 to TRBJ1-1; 7 bases align to TRBD1. The CDR3 is 11 amino acids. CDR1 SQVTM and CDR2 ANQGSEA come from the germline V gene. The ends lost 5 bases at V and 7 bases at J; junction bases unmatched: 4. The CDR3 DNA is TGCAGCGTTTTGACAGGGAATGAAGCTTTCTTT. Its protein product is CSVLTGNEAFF.

This clone is a singleton in its sample. V gene TRBV25-1 combines with J gene TRBJ2-3, with TRBD2 matching over 10 bases. Germline loops: CDR1 MGHDK, CDR2 SYGVNS. The ends lost 5 bases at V and 6 bases at J; junction bases unmatched: 8. The CDR3 covers 15 residues. The CDR3: CASSSSGGLTDTQYF. In DNA form, the CDR3 reads TGTGCCAGCAGTTCTAGCGGGGGACTCACGGATACGCAGTATTTT.

This chain links TRBV6-5 with TRBJ2-7, with 9 nucleotides matching TRBD1. Unmatched junction bases numbered 7, after V lost 5 bases and J lost 5 bases. Germline-derived CDR1 and CDR2 are MNHEY and SVGAGI. The CDR3 has 14 residues. In DNA, the CDR3 is TGTGCCAGCAGTCCCGGACAGGGGAATAACGAGCAGTACTTC. Amino acid sequence: CASSPGQGNNEQYF.

The gene calls are TRBV23-1 and TRBJ1-3; maybe TRBD1 (5 bases). TRBV23-1 is an ORF, and what it does is uncertain. The CDR3 runs to 19 residues. V lost 2 bases to trimming and J lost 1 base, with 21 bases between them. The CDR3 coding sequence is TGCGCCAGCAGTCAACAGAGAGAAGGGACTCCCTTTTCTGGAAACACCATATATTTT. It yields the protein CASSQQREGTPFSGNTIYF.

The rearrangement uses TRBV7-8 and TRBJ2-5; no definite D call. Germline CDR1 SGHVS, CDR2 FQNEAQ. V dropped 3 bases and J dropped 2 bases, with 19 bases sitting between them. This CDR3 has 17 residues. CDR3 protein: CASSFGIARVPQETQYF. In DNA, the CDR3 is TGTGCCAGCAGCTTCGGCATAGCCCGAGTACCACAAGAGACCCAGTACTTC. The full variable domain, rest sourced from reference TRBV7-8 and TRBJ2-5, is GAGVSQSPRYKVAKRGQDVALRCDPISGHVSLFWYQQALGQGPEFLTYFQNEAQLDKSGLPSDRFFAERPEGSVSTLKIQRTQQEDSAVYLCASSFGIARVPQETQYFGPGTRLLVL.

The chain joins TRBV5-1 to TRBJ1-2; D may be TRBD1 (6 bases). The V end lost 6 bases, the J end lost 5 bases, and 14 bases lay between the germline ends. CDR3 length: 13 residues. Per the germline V gene, CDR1 is SGHRS and CDR2 is YFSETQ. CDR3: CASMGAGEYGYTF. Here the CDR3 DNA reads TGCGCCAGCATGGGGGCAGGGGAGTATGGCTACACCTTC.

Comment on this clone: Other DNA sequences from this sample encode an identical CDR3 as well. The chain joins TRBV7-2 to TRBJ1-4; TRBD1 matches at 7 bases. This CDR3 contains 15 residues. Germline assignment: CDR1 SGHTA and CDR2 FQGNSA. With V trimmed by 1 base and J by 5 bases, 4 bases remained unmatched. The CDR3: CASSLDRGSNEKLFF. CDR3 sequence (DNA): TGTGCCAGCAGCTTAGACAGGGGCTCCAATGAAAAACTGTTTTTT.

This clone was observed a handful of times. The chain couples TRBV6-5 to TRBJ1-2; 8 bases are a match to TRBD1. The CDR3 contains 13 residues. V lost 2 bases, J lost 8 bases, and 4 bases stayed unmatched. Germline loops: CDR1 MNHEY, CDR2 SVGAGI. The CDR3 DNA reads as TGTGCCAGCAGTTACCGGGGACAGGAGGGCTACACCTTC. Translating it yields CASSYRGQEGYTF.